Listed below are T cell receptor beta chains from one sample, sequenced in a study of blood T cell repertoires in COVID-19. Profiled with immunoSEQ multiplex PCR; TCRdb holds only in-frame clones, not every one. The repertoire has more than 150,000 clones, roughly 83% of them found once; the top ten carry around 13%. The sequenced material came from PBMCs or T cells enriched from blood (not recorded which). The receptors here all came from an older woman who had recovered from COVID-19. Each CDR3 is given without its conserved first and last residue. Fields, in order: CDR3 length, J gene, V gene, CDR3 protein.

CDR3 length: 11
J gene: TRBJ1-2
V gene: TRBV3-1/TRBV3-2
CDR3 protein: ASTSTGVDGYT

CDR3 length: 12
J gene: TRBJ1-6
V gene: TRBV5-5
CDR3 protein: ASSLTDYNSPLH

CDR3 length: 12
J gene: TRBJ2-3
V gene: TRBV10-3
CDR3 protein: AISPGTRTDTQY

CDR3 length: 13
J gene: TRBJ2-7
V gene: TRBV5-1
CDR3 protein: ASSFGTSGIYEQY

CDR3 length: 12
J gene: TRBJ2-5
V gene: TRBV6-1
CDR3 protein: ASSEGAQLETQY

CDR3 length: 12
J gene: TRBJ1-1
V gene: TRBV7-2
CDR3 protein: ASSLLGGHTEAF

CDR3 length: 16
J gene: TRBJ2-6
V gene: TRBV3-1/TRBV3-2
CDR3 protein: ASSQVAVQGYGANVLT

CDR3 length: 13
J gene: TRBJ1-3
V gene: TRBV5-1
CDR3 protein: ASSPTGVPGNTIY

CDR3 length: 12
J gene: TRBJ2-7
V gene: TRBV7-9
CDR3 protein: ASSLGAVSYEQY

CDR3 length: 15
J gene: TRBJ2-3
V gene: TRBV7-8
CDR3 protein: ASSLGRGAETTDTQY

CDR3 length: 11
J gene: TRBJ2-2
V gene: TRBV5-4
CDR3 protein: ASSLSSDEELF

CDR3 length: 15
J gene: TRBJ1-6
V gene: TRBV10-3
CDR3 protein: AISESLGRTGHSPLH

CDR3 length: 13
J gene: TRBJ1-6
V gene: TRBV5-6
CDR3 protein: ASRGQGAGNSPLH

CDR3 length: 12
J gene: TRBJ1-5
V gene: TRBV3-1/TRBV3-2
CDR3 protein: ASSQTGGTQPQH

CDR3 length: 14
J gene: TRBJ2-1
V gene: TRBV3-1/TRBV3-2
CDR3 protein: ASRPKASLTYNEQF

CDR3 length: 12
J gene: TRBJ2-2
V gene: TRBV24-1
CDR3 protein: ATSDAGGWGELF

CDR3 length: 12
J gene: TRBJ2-7
V gene: TRBV5-1
CDR3 protein: ASSPLAGAGEQY

CDR3 length: 12
J gene: TRBJ2-1
V gene: TRBV7-3
CDR3 protein: ASSYLAGLNEQF

CDR3 length: 13
J gene: TRBJ1-1
V gene: TRBV29-1
CDR3 protein: SVSNPGRAGTEAF

CDR3 length: 12
J gene: TRBJ1-2
V gene: TRBV27
CDR3 protein: ASSPQDTNYGYT

CDR3 length: 13
J gene: TRBJ2-5
V gene: TRBV5-1
CDR3 protein: ASSLNLNSQETQY

CDR3 length: 12
J gene: TRBJ2-1
V gene: TRBV9
CDR3 protein: ASSPLGQGNEQF